The 3 T cell receptor beta chains in this list originate from one sample, sequenced in a study of cytomegalovirus exposure and HLA in healthy donors. Primers included in the PCR were 60 Vbeta and 13 Jbeta primers. TCRdb's copy holds only in-frame clones and misses some; the assay was immunoSEQ multiplex PCR. The repertoire holds 190,000 or so clones, with 82% as singletons. Specimen: PBMCs. All receptors come from a boy between 2 and 10 years old in good health and CMV-seronegative.

CDR3 loop: CASSPLGRAQPQHF. CDR3 bases: TGTGCCAGCAGTCCCCTAGGGCGGGCTCAGCCCCAGCATTTT. V usage is TRBV2 and J usage is TRBJ1-5; D ambiguous. Trimming took 5 bases from V and 6 from J, leaving 14 bases between them. The CDR3 has 14 residues. Germline values: CDR1 SNHLY, CDR2 FYNNEI.

The CDR3 is CASSLAGGDWTEAFF. The DNA of the CDR3 is TGTGCCAGCAGCTTAGCAGGGGGCGATTGGACTGAAGCTTTCTTT. The J gene is TRBJ1-1, the V gene TRBV7-9; 7 bases align to TRBD1. The CDR3 runs to 15 residues. Germline CDR1 SEHNR, CDR2 FQNEAQ (reference sequence). V gave up 0 bases and J gave up 5 bases; unmatched junction bases: 6.

This clone was seen a few times. In DNA, the CDR3 is TGTGCCACCAGCAGAGATACGGGGAAGGGGGCCAACGTCCTGACTTTC. It translates to CATSRDTGKGANVLTF. The chain has TRBV15 and TRBJ2-6; weak D call: TRBD2 (5 bases). The germline V and J ends were trimmed by 0 bases and 4 bases, with 10 bases remaining between them. There are 16 residues in the CDR3. Germline-derived CDR1 and CDR2 are LNHNV and YYDKDF (reference sequence).